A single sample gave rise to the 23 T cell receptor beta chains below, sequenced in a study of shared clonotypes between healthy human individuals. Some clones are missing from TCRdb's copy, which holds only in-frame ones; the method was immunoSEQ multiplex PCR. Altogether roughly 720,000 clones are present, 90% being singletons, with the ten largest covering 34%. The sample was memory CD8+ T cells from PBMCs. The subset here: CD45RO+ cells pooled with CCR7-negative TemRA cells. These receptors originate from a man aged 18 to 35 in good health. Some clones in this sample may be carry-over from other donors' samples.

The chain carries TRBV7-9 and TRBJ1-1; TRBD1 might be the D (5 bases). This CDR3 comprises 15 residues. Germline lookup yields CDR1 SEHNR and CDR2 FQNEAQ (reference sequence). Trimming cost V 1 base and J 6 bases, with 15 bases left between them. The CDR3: CASSLGLGESPEAFF. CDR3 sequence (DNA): TGTGCCAGCAGCTTAGGTCTAGGGGAGTCCCCTGAAGCTTTCTTT.

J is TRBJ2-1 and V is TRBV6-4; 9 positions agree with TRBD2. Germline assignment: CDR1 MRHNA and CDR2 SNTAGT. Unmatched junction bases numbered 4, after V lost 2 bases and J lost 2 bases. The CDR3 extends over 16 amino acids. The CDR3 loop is CASSDGLAGPYNEQFF. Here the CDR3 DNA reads TGTGCCAGCAGTGACGGGCTAGCGGGGCCCTACAATGAGCAGTTCTTC.

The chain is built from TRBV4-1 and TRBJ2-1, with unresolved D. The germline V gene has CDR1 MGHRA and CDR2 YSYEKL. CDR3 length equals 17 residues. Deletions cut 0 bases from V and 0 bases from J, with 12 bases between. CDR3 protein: CASSQDHPPSSYNEQFF. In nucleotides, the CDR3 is TGCGCCAGCAGCCAAGATCATCCCCCGAGCTCCTACAATGAGCAGTTCTTC.

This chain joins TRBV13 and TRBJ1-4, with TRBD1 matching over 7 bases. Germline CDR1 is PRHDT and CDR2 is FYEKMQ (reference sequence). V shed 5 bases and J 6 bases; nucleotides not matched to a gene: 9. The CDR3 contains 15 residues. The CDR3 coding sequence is TGTGCCAGCAGCCAGAACCTCGGGACAGATGAAAAACTGTTTTTT. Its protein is CASSQNLGTDEKLFF.

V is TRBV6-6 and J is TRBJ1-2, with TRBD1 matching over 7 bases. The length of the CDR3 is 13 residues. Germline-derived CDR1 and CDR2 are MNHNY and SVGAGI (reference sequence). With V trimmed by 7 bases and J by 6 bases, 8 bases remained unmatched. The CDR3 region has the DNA TGTGCCAGCACCCCGGGACAGTTTCATGGCTACACCTTC. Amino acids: CASTPGQFHGYTF.

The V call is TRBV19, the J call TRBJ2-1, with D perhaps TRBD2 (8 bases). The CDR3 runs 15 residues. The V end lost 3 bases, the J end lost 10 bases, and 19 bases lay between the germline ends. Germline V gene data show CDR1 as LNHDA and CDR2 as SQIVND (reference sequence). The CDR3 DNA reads TGTGCCAGTAGTATTGCAGGGGGACTAGTGGAAGAGCAGTTCTTC. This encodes CASSIAGGLVEEQFF.

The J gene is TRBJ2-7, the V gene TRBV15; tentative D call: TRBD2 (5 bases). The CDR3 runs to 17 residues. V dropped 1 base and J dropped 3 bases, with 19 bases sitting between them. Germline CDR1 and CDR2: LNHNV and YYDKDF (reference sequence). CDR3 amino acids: CATSRGIGRASNYEQYF. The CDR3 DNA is TGTGCCACCAGCAGAGGAATAGGTAGGGCTAGCAACTACGAGCAGTACTTC.

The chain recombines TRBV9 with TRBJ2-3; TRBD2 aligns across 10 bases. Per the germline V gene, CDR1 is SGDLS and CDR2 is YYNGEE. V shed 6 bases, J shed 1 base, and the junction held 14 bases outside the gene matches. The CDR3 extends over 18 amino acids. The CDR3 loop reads CASTPLLAGVDRTDTQYF. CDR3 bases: TGTGCCAGCACCCCGCTTCTAGCGGGAGTCGACCGCACAGATACGCAGTATTTT.

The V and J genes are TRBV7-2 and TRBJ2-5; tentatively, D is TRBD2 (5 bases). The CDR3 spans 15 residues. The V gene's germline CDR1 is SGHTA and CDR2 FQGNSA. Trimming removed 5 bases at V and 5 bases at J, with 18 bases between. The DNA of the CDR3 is TGTGCCAGCAGCCCGCGCTGGGCGGGTGGGGAGACCCAGTACTTC. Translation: CASSPRWAGGETQYF.

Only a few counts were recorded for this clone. The DNA of the CDR3 is TGTGCCAGTGTCCGGGGGACGGCGGACTATGGCTACACCTTC. As protein: CASVRGTADYGYTF. This chain uses TRBV19 with TRBJ1-2; tentatively, D is TRBD1 (5 bases). Germline lookup yields CDR1 LNHDA and CDR2 SQIVND (reference sequence). V was shortened by 8 bases and J by 3 bases, with 16 bases between the two germline ends. The CDR3 loop spans 14 amino acids. Variable domain in full (rest from reference TRBV19 and TRBJ1-2): DGGITQSPKYLFRKEGQNVTLSCEQNLNHDAMYWYRQDPGQGLRLIYYSQIVNDFQKGDIAEGYSVSREKKESFPLTVTSAQKNPTAFYLCASVRGTADYGYTFGSGTRLTVV.

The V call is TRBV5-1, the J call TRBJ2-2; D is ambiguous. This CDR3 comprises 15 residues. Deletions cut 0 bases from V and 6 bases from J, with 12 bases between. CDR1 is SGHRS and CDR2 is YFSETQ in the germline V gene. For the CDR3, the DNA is TGCGCCAGCAGCTTGGCCGGAACCGTGGCCGGGGAGCTGTTTTTT. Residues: CASSLAGTVAGELFF.

The CDR3 protein is CASAIYSSPHYGYTF. CDR3 coding DNA: TGTGCCAGCGCTATCTACAGCAGCCCACACTATGGCTACACCTTC. The chain links TRBV5-6 to TRBJ1-2; no firm D call. With 7 bases removed from V and 3 bases from J, the gap between germline ends came to 19 bases. This CDR3 is 15 amino acids long. From germline, CDR1 is SGHDT and CDR2 YYEEEE.

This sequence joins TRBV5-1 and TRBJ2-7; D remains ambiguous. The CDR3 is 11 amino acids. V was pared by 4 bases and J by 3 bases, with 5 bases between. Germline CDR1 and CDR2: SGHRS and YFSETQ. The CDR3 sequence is CASSLFYEQYF. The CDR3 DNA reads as TGCGCCAGCAGCCTTTTCTACGAGCAGTACTTC.

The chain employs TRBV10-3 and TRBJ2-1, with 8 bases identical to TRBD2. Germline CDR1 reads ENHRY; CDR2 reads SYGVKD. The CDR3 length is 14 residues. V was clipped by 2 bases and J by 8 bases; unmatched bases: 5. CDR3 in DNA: TGTGCCATCAGTGAGGCCCTAGCGGGCGATGAGCAGTTCTTC. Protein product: CAISEALAGDEQFF.

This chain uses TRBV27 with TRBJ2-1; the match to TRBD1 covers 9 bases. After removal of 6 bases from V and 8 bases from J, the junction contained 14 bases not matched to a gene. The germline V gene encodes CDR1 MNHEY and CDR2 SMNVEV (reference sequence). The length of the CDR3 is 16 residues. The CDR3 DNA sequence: TGTGCCAGCAGCCCATCGCCGGGACAGGGTTATGATGAGCAGTTCTTC. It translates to CASSPSPGQGYDEQFF.

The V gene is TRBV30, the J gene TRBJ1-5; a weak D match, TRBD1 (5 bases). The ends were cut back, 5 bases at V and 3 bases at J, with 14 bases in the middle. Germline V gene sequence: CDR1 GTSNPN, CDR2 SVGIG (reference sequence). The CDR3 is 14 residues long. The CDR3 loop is CAWGPGLINQPQHF. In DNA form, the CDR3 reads TGTGCCTGGGGGCCGGGACTTATCAATCAGCCCCAGCATTTT.

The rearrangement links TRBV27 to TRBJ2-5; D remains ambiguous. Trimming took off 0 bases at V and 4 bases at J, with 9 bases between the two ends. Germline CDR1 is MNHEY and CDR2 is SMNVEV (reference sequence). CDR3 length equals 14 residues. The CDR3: CASSLSWGVETQYF. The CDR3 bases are TGTGCCAGCAGTTTATCGTGGGGTGTAGAGACCCAGTACTTC.

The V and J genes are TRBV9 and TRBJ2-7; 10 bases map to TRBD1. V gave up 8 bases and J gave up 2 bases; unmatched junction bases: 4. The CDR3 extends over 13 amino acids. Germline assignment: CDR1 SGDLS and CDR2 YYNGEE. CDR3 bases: TGTGCCAGTGGACAGGGGGGAACCTACGAGCAGTACTTC. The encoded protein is CASGQGGTYEQYF.

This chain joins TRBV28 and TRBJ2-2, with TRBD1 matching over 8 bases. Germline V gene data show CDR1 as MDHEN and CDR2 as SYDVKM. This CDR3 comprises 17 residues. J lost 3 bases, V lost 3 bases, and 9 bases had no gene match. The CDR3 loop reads CASSFILVQGDTGELFF. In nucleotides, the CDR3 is TGTGCCAGCAGTTTCATCTTGGTACAGGGGGACACCGGGGAGCTGTTTTTT.

This CDR3 is CASSQRGAYEQYF. For the CDR3, the DNA is TGCGCCAGCAGCCAGAGGGGGGCCTACGAGCAGTACTTC. This chain joins TRBV4-1 and TRBJ2-7; the D gene could be TRBD1 or TRBD2 (6 bases each). This CDR3 region has 13 residues. Germline loops: CDR1 MGHRA, CDR2 YSYEKL. The germline V and J ends were trimmed by 3 bases and 2 bases, with 8 bases remaining between them.

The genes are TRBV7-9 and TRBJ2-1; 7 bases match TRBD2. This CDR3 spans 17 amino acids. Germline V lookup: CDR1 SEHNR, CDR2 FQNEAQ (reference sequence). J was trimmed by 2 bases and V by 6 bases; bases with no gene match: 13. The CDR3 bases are TGTGCCAGCAGTACCCCTGGGAGCGGGATCGCCTACAATGAGCAGTTCTTC. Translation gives CASSTPGSGIAYNEQFF. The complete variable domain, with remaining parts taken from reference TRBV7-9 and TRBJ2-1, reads DTGVSQNPRHKITKRGQNVTFRCDPISEHNRLYWYRQTLGQGPEFLTYFQNEAQLEKSRLLSDRFSAERPKGSFSTLEIQRTEQGDSAMYLCASSTPGSGIAYNEQFFGPGTRLTVL.

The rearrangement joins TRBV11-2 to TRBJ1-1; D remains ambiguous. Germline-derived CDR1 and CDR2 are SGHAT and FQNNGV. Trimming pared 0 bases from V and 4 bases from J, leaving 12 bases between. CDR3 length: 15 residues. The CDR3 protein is CASSLDWSPSTEAFF. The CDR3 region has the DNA TGTGCCAGCAGCTTAGATTGGTCACCGAGCACTGAAGCTTTCTTT. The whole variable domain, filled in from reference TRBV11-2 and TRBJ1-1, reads EAGVAQSPRYKIIEKRQSVAFWCNPISGHATLYWYQQILGQGPKLLIQFQNNGVVDDSQLPKDRFSAERLKGVDSTLKIQPAKLEDSAVYLCASSLDWSPSTEAFFGQGTRLTVV.

CDR3 in amino acids: CASSPGPLFRTQYF. Here the CDR3 DNA reads TGTGCCAGCAGCCCCGGTCCGCTTTTCAGGACCCAGTACTTC. The chain joins TRBV7-9 to TRBJ2-5; D is undetermined. The germline V and J ends were trimmed by 5 bases and 7 bases, with 17 bases remaining between them. Germline V CDR1 and CDR2: SEHNR, FQNEAQ (reference sequence). This CDR3 has 14 residues.